One sample yielded the 9 T cell receptor beta chains listed below, sequenced in a study of vaccination effects on CD4 cells after COVID-19. These TCRs' antigens remain unknown. An approximately 10-day culture period preceded the isolation of CD4+ T cells. Convalescent patients had PCR-confirmed SARS-CoV-2 infection between March and December 2020. The cohort was immunized with two doses of either the BNT162b2 or mRNA-1273 vaccine. Profiling relied on immunoSEQ multiplex PCR, and the TCRdb table lists in-frame clones only, not all of them. The top ten clones hold 3.6% of a sample with 40,000 to 45,000 clones, approximately 82% of them seen once. The material was CD4+ T cells from PBMCs cultured without peptide, obtained after COVID-19 vaccination. These receptors were obtained from a human donor who had a prior SARS-CoV-2 infection.

The chain employs TRBV2 and TRBJ2-1; D possibly corresponds to TRBD2 (6 bases). The CDR3 is 15 residues long. Looked up from germline, CDR1 is SNHLY and CDR2 is FYNNEI. V lost 2 bases and J 0 bases, leaving 8 bases between the germline ends. CDR3 amino acids: CASSEQTSSYNEQFF. DNA of the CDR3: TGTGCCAGCAGTGAACAGACTAGCTCCTACAATGAGCAGTTCTTC.

The chain joins TRBV2 to TRBJ2-3, with D tentatively TRBD2 (5 bases). The CDR3 runs to 14 residues. Germline-derived CDR1 and CDR2 are SNHLY and FYNNEI. V lost 3 bases to trimming and J lost 5 bases, with 12 bases between them. The CDR3, as DNA: TGTGCCAGCAGTGATAACCTCGCGGGAGATACGCAGTATTTT. This gives the protein CASSDNLAGDTQYF. The full variable domain, with the rest looked up from reference TRBV2 and TRBJ2-3, is EPEVTQTPSHQVTQMGQEVILRCVPISNHLYFYWYRQILGQKVEFLVSFYNNEISEKSEIFDDQFSVERPDGSNFTLKIRSTKLEDSAMYFCASSDNLAGDTQYFGPGTRLTVL.

The chain combines TRBV30 with TRBJ2-3; D gene uncertain. Germline V CDR1 and CDR2: GTSNPN, SVGIG (reference sequence). V was trimmed by 4 bases and J by 2 bases, leaving 10 bases between them. The length of the CDR3 is 13 residues. In DNA form, the CDR3 reads TGTGCCTGGAATGTCGGAAACACAGATACGCAGTATTTT. Translation: CAWNVGNTDTQYF.

This clone was found a few times. This rearrangement joins TRBV5-1 to TRBJ2-3; either TRBD1 or TRBD2 may supply D (5 bases each). Deletions cut 4 bases from V and 6 bases from J, with 18 bases between. Germline V gene sequence: CDR1 SGHRS, CDR2 YFSETQ. The CDR3 is 15 amino acids. The CDR3 region has the DNA TGCGCCAGCAGCCCTGGGGGTCCCACGACGGATACGCAGTATTTT. Translating it yields CASSPGGPTTDTQYF.

The chain couples TRBV6-4 to TRBJ2-3; TRBD2 might be the D (6 bases). The CDR3 extends over 19 amino acids. CDR1 and CDR2 from the germline V gene are MRHNA and SNTAGT. The V gene lost 1 base and the J gene lost 3 bases, with 23 bases spanning the gap. The CDR3 DNA reads TGTGCCAGCAGTGACTTCGGGATGTCCGTGCGGGGCGGAACAGATACGCAGTATTTT. Translating it yields CASSDFGMSVRGGTDTQYF.

This clone was detected once. This chain connects TRBV7-8 to TRBJ1-4, with 8 bases matching TRBD1. J gave up 6 bases and V 3 bases, and 12 bases lay outside the gene matches. CDR3 length: 17 amino acids. The germline CDR1 and CDR2 sequences are SGHVS and FQNEAQ. The CDR3 loop is CASSFGGFGTGDEKLFF. The CDR3 DNA follows: TGTGCCAGCAGCTTCGGTGGCTTTGGGACAGGTGATGAAAAACTGTTTTTT.

The table lists this clone with a few counts. This rearrangement joins TRBV4-2 to TRBJ2-1; D might be TRBD1 (8 bases). Germline V gene lookup returns CDR1 LGHNA and CDR2 YNFKEQ. V shed 0 bases and J shed 9 bases, with 15 bases lying between them. The CDR3 is made up of 15 amino acids. In DNA, the CDR3 is TGTGCCAGCAGCCAAGATGTGACAGGGGAGGGTGAGCAGTTCTTC. It translates to CASSQDVTGEGEQFF.

The rearrangement uses TRBV7-9 and TRBJ2-1; possible D gene TRBD2, 5 bases. Germline V gives CDR1 SEHNR, CDR2 FQNEAQ (reference sequence). The CDR3 covers 12 residues. V gave up 6 bases and J gave up 11 bases, with 14 bases separating them. The CDR3 is CASSRPSGQQFF. CDR3 sequence (DNA): TGTGCCAGCAGTAGACCCAGCGGCCAGCAGTTCTTC. Full variable domain (missing parts from reference TRBV7-9 and TRBJ2-1): DTGVSQNPRHKITKRGQNVTFRCDPISEHNRLYWYRQTLGQGPEFLTYFQNEAQLEKSRLLSDRFSAERPKGSFSTLEIQRTEQGDSAMYLCASSRPSGQQFFGPGTRLTVL.

This clone was observed once. The V and J genes are TRBV9 and TRBJ1-1, with D unclear. The CDR3 contains 14 residues. Germline V gene data show CDR1 as SGDLS and CDR2 as YYNGEE. The V end was cut by 4 bases, the J end by 4 bases, with 14 bases between. The CDR3 DNA follows: TGTGCCAGCAGCCCGAATATCGGTATCACTGAAGCTTTCTTT. Protein product: CASSPNIGITEAFF. The variable domain in full, with the rest retrieved from reference TRBV9 and TRBJ1-1, is DSGVTQTPKHLITATGQRVTLRCSPRSGDLSVYWYQQSLDQGLQFLIQYYNGEERAKGNILERFSAQQFPDLHSELNLSSLELGDSALYFCASSPNIGITEAFFGQGTRLTVV.